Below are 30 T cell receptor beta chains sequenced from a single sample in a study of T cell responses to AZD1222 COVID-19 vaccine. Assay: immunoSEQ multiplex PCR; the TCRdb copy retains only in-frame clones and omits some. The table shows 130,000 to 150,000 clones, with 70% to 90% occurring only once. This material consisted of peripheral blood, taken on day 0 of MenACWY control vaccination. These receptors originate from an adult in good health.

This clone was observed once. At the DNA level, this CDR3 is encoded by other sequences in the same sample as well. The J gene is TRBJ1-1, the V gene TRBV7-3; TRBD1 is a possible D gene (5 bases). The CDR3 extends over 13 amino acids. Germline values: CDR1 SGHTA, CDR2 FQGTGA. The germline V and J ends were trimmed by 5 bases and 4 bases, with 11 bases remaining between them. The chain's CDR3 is CASSPPGGTEAFF. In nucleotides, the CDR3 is TGTGCCAGCAGCCCTCCCGGGGGCACTGAAGCTTTCTTT.

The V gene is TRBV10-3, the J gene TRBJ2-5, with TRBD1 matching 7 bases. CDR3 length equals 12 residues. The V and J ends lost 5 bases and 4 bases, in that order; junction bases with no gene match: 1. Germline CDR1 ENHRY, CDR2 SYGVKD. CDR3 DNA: TGTGCCATCAGTTACAGGGGAGAGACCCAGTACTTC. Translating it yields CAISYRGETQYF.

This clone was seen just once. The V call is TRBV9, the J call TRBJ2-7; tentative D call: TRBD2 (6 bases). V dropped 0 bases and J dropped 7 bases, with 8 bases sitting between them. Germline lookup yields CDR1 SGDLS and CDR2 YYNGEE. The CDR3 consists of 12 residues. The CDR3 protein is CASSVGAGEQYF. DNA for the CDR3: TGTGCCAGCAGCGTAGGGGCGGGGGAGCAGTACTTC.

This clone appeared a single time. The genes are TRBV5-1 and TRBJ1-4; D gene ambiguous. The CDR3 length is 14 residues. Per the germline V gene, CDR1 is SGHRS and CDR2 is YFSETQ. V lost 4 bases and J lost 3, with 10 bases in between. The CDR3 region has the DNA TGCGCCAGCAGCCCCCTAGGATCTAATGAAAAACTGTTTTTT. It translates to CASSPLGSNEKLFF.

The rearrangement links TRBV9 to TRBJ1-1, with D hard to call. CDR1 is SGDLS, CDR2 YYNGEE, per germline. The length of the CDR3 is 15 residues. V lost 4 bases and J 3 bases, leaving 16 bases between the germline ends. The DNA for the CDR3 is TGTGCCAGCAGCCAATATTCAAGGTCGGACACTGAAGCTTTCTTT. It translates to CASSQYSRSDTEAFF.

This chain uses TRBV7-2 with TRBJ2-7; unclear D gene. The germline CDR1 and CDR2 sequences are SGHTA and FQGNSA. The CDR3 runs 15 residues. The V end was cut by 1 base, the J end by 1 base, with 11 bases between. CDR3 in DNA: TGTGCCAGCAGCTTAGATTTCAGTCCTTCCTACGAGCAGTACTTC. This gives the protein CASSLDFSPSYEQYF.

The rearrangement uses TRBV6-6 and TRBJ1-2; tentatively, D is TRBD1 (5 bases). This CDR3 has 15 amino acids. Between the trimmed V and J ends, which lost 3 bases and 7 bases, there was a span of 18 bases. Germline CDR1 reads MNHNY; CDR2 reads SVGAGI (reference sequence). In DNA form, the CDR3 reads TGTGCCAGCAGTTATCGCAGGACTTCGGGGGGTGGCTACACCTTC. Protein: CASSYRRTSGGGYTF.

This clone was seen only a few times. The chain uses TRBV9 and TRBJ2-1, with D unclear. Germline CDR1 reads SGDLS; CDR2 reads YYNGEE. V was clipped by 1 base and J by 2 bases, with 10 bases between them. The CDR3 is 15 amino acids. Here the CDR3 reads CASSVLGGTYNEQFF. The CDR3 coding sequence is TGTGCCAGCAGCGTACTGGGCGGCACCTACAATGAGCAGTTCTTC.

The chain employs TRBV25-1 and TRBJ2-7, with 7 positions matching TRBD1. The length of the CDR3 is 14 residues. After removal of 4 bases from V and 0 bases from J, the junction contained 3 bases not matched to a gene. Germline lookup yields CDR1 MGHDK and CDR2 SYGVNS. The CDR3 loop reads CASSGWDSSYEQYF. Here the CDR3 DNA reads TGTGCCAGCAGTGGGTGGGACAGCTCCTACGAGCAGTACTTC.

CDR3 region: CASSLSGGRWTEAFF. Written as DNA, the CDR3 is TGTGCCAGCAGCTTATCTGGGGGTAGGTGGACTGAAGCTTTCTTT. The rearrangement joins TRBV7-6 to TRBJ1-1, with D possibly being TRBD1 (5 bases). The CDR3 loop spans 15 amino acids. The V gene's germline CDR1 is SGHVS and CDR2 FNYEAQ. Trimming took 2 bases from V and 5 from J, leaving 15 bases between them.

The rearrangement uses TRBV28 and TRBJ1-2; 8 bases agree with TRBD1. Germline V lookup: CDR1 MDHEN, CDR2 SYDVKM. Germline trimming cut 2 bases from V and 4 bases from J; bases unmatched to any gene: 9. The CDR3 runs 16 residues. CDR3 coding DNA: TGTGCCAGCAGTTTACCCCCGGACAGGGCCCGCTATGGCTACACCTTC. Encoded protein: CASSLPPDRARYGYTF.

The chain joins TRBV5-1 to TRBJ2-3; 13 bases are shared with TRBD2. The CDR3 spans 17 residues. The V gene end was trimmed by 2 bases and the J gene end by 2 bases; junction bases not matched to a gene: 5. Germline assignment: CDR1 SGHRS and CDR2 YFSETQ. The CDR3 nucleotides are TGCGCCAGCAGCTTTAGGACTAGCGGGAGAGTCACAGATACGCAGTATTTT. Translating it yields CASSFRTSGRVTDTQYF.

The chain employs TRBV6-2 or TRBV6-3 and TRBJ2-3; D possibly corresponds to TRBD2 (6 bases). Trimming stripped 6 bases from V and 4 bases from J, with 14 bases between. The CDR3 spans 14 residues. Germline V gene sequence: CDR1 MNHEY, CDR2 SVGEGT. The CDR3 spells CASSLTRFADTQYF. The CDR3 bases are TGTGCCAGCAGCTTGACTAGATTCGCAGATACGCAGTATTTT.

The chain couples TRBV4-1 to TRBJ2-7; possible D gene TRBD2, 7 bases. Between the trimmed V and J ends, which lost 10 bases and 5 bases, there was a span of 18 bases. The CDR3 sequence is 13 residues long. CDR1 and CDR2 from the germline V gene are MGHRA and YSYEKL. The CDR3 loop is CATRGTGGDEQYF. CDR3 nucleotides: TGCGCCACTCGTGGGACGGGGGGCGACGAGCAGTACTTC.

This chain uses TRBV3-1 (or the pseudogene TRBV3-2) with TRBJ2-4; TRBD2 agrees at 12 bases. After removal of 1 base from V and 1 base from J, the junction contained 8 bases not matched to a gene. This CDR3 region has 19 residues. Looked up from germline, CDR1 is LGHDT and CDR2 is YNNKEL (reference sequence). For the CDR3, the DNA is TGTGCCAGCAGCCAAGTTGATCTAGCGGGAGGGCCGGCCAAAAACATTCAGTACTTC. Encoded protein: CASSQVDLAGGPAKNIQYF.

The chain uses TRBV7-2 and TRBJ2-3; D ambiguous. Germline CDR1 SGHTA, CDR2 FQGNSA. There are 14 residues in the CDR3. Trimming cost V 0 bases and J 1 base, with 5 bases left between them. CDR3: CASSLARGTDTQYF. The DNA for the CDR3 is TGTGCCAGCAGCTTAGCGAGAGGCACAGATACGCAGTATTTT. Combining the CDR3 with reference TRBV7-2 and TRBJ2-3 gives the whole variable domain GAGVSQSPSNKVTEKGKDVELRCDPISGHTALYWYRQSLGQGLEFLIYFQGNSAPDKSGLPSDRFSAERTGGSVSTLTIQRTQQEDSAVYLCASSLARGTDTQYFGPGTRLTVL.

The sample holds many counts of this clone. In nucleotides, the CDR3 is TGTGCCAGCAGCTTGAGGGCGGCCATTTATACCACAGATACGCAGTATTTT. This encodes CASSLRAAIYTTDTQYF. This chain connects TRBV7-9 to TRBJ2-3; D is perhaps TRBD2 (5 bases). The V end was cut by 3 bases, the J end by 2 bases, with 18 bases between. CDR3 length: 17 amino acids. The germline CDR1 and CDR2 sequences are SEHNR and FQNEAQ (reference sequence).

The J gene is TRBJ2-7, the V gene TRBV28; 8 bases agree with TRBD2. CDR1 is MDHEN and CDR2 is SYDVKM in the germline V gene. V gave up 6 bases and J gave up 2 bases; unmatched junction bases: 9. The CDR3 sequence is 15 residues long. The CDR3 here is CASRVAGGPTYEQYF. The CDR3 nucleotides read TGTGCCAGCAGGGTTGCGGGGGGACCTACCTACGAGCAGTACTTC.

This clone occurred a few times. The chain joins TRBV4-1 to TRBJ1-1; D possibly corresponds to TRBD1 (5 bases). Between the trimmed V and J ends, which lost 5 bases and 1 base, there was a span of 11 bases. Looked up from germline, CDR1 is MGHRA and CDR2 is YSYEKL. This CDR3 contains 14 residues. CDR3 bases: TGCGCCAGCAGCTGGGGACGTTCGAACACTGAAGCTTTCTTT. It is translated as CASSWGRSNTEAFF.

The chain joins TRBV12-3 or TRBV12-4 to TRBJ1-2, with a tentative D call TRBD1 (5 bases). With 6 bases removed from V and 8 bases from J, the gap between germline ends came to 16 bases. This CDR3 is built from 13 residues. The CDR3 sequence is CASSSVRGRGYTF. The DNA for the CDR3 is TGTGCCAGCAGCTCGGTACGGGGCAGGGGCTACACCTTC.

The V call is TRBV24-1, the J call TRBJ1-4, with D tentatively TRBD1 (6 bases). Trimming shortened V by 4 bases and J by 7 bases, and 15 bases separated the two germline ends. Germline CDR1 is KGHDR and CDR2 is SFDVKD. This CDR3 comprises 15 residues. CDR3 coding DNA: TGTGCCACCAGTGAGCATACAGGGATGGGTGAAAAACTGTTTTTT. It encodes CATSEHTGMGEKLFF.

Here the CDR3 DNA reads TGCGCCAGCAGCCTGAGGCCGGCCGTAGGGGAGCTGTTTTTT. It yields the protein CASSLRPAVGELFF. The chain couples TRBV5-1 to TRBJ2-2; D not resolved. V dropped 4 bases and J dropped 8 bases, with 15 bases sitting between them. CDR1 is SGHRS, CDR2 YFSETQ, per germline. The CDR3 loop spans 14 amino acids. The full variable domain, completed using reference TRBV5-1 and TRBJ2-2, is KAGVTQTPRYLIKTRGQQVTLSCSPISGHRSVSWYQQTPGQGLQFLFEYFSETQRNKGNFPGRFSGRQFSNSRSEMNVSTLELGDSALYLCASSLRPAVGELFFGEGSRLTVL.

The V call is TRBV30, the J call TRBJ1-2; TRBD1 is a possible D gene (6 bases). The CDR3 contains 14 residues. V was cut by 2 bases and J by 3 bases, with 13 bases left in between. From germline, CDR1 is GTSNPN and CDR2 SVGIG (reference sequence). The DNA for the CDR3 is TGTGCCTGGAGTTCAGGGGTTGGTGACTATGGCTACACCTTC. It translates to CAWSSGVGDYGYTF.

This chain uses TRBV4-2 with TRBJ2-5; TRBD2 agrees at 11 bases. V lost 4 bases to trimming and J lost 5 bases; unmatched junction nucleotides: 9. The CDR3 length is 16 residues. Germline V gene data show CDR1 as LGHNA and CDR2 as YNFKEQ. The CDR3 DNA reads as TGTGCCAGCAGCCCCCGGTTAGCGGGGGGGATGGAGACCCAGTACTTC. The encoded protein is CASSPRLAGGMETQYF.

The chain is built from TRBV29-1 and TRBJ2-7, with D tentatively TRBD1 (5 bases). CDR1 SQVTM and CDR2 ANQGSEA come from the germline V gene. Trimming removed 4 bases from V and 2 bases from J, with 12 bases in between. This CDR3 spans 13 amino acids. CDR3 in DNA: TGCAGCGTTGTTTCGCCAGGGACCTACGAGCAGTACTTC. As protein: CSVVSPGTYEQYF.

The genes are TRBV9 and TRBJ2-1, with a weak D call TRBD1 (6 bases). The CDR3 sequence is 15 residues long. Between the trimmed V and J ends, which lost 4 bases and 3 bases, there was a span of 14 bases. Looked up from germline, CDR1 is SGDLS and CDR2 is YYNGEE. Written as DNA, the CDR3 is TGTGCCAGCAGCCTTACAGGGTCAGGCTACAATGAGCAGTTCTTC. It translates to CASSLTGSGYNEQFF.

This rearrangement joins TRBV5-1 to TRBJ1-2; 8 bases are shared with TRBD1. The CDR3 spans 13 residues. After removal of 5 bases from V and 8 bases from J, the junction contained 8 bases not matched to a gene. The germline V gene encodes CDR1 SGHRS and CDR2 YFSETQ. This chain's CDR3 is CASRKDREGGYTF. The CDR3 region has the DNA TGCGCCAGCAGAAAGGACAGGGAAGGCGGCTACACCTTC.

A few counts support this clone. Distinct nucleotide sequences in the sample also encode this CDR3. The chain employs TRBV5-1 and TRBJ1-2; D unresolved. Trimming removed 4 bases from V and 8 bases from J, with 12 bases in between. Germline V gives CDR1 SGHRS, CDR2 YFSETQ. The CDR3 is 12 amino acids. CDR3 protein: CASSPPGEGYTF. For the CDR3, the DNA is TGCGCCAGCAGCCCCCCCGGCGAGGGCTACACCTTC.

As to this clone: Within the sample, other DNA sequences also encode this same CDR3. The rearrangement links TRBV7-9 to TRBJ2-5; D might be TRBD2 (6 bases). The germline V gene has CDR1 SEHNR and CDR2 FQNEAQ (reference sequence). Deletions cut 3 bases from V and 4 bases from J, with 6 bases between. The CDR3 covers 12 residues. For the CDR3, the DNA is TGTGCCAGCAGCTTGCGGGGAGAGACCCAGTACTTC. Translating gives CASSLRGETQYF.

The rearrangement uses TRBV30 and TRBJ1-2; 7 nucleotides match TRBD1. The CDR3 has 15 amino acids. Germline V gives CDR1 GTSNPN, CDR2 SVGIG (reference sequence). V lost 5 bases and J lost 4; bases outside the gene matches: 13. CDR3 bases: TGTGCCTGGGGGTTGGGAAACCGGGACAGCTATGGCTACACCTTC. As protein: CAWGLGNRDSYGYTF. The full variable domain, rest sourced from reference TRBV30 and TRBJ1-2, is SQTIHQWPATLVQPVGSPLSLECTVEGTSNPNLYWYRQAAGRGLQLLFYSVGIGQISSEVPQNLSASRPQDRQFILSSKKLLLSDSGFYLCAWGLGNRDSYGYTFGSGTRLTVV.